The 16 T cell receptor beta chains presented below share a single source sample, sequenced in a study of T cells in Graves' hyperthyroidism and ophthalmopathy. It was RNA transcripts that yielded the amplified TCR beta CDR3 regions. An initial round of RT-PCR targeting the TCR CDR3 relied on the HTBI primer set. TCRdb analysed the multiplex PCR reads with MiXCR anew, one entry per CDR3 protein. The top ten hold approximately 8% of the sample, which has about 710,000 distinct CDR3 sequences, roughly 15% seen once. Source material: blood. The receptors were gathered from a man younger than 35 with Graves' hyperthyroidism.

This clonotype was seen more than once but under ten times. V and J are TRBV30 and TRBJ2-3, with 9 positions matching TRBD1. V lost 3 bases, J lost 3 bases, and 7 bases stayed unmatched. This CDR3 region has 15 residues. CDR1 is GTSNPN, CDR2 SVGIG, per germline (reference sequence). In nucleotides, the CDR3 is TGTGCCTGGAGGGGGCCGGGACAGGGAACAGATACGCAGTATTTT. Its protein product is CAWRGPGQGTDTQYF.

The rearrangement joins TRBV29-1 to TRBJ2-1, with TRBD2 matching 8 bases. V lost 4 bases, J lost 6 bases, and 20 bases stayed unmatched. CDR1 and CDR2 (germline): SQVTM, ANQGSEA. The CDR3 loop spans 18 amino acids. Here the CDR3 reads CSVAGGRGVITTVNEQFF. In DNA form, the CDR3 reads TGCAGCGTTGCCGGGGGGCGGGGGGTGATTACTACGGTCAATGAGCAGTTCTTC.

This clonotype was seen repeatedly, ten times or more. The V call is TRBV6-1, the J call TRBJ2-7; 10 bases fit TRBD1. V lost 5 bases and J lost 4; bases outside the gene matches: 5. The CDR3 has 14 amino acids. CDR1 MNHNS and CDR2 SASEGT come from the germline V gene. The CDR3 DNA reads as TGTGCCAGCAGTCAAAGGGACAGGGGTTACGAGCAGTACTTC. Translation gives CASSQRDRGYEQYF.

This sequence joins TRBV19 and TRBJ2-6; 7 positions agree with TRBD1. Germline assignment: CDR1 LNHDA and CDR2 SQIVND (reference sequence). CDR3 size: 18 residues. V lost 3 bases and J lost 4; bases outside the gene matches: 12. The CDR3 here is CASSILGQPFDGANVLTF. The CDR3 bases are TGTGCCAGTAGTATTCTGGGACAGCCGTTCGACGGGGCCAACGTCCTGACTTTC.

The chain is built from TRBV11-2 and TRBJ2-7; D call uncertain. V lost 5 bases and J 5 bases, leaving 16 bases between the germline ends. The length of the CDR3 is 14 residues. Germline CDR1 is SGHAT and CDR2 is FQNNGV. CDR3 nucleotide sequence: TGTGCCAGCAGCGACCTCCTCAAAGGAGACGAGCAGTACTTC. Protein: CASSDLLKGDEQYF.

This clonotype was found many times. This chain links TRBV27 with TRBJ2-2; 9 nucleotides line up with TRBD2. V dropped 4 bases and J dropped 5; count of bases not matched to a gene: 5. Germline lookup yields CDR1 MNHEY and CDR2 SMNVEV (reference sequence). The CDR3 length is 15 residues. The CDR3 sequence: CASSSLAGRTGELFF. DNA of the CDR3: TGTGCCAGCAGTTCCCTAGCGGGAAGGACCGGGGAGCTGTTTTTT.

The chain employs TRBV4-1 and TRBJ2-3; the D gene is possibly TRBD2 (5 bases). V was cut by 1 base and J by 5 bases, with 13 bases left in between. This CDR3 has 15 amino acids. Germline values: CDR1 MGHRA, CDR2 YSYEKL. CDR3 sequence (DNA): TGCGCCAGCAGCCAAGTGCACCTAGCTGTAGATACGCAGTATTTT. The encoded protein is CASSQVHLAVDTQYF.

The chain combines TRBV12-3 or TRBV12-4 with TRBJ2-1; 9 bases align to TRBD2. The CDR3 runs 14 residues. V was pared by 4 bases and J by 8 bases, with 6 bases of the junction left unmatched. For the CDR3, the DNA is TGTGCCAGCAGTTATAGCGGGAGTGACGATGAGCAGTTCTTC. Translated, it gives CASSYSGSDDEQFF.

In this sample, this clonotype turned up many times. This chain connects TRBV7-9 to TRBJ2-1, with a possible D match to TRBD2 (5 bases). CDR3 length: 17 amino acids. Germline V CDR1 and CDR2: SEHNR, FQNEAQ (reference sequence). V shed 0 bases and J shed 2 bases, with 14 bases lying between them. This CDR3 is CASSLAVTGNPYNEQFF. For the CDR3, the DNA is TGTGCCAGCAGCTTAGCGGTGACGGGAAACCCCTACAATGAGCAGTTCTTC.

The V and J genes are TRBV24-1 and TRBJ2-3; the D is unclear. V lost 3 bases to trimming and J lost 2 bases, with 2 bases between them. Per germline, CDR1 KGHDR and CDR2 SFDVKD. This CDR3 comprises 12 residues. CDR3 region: CATSDITDTQYF. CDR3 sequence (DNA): TGTGCCACCAGTGATATCACAGATACGCAGTATTTT.

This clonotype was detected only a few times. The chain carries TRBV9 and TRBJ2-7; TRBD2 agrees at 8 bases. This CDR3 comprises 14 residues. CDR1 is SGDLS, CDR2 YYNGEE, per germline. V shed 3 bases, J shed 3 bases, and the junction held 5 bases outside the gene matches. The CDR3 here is CASSASLADYEQYF. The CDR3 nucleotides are TGTGCCAGCAGCGCATCACTAGCGGACTACGAGCAGTACTTC.

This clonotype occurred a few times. The CDR3 region has the DNA TGTGCCAGCAGCTCTAGGGGGAGTCGGGGAGATACGCAGTATTTT. Translating gives CASSSRGSRGDTQYF. The chain links TRBV3-1 to TRBJ2-3; weak D call: TRBD1 (6 bases). Germline V gene sequence: CDR1 LGHDT, CDR2 YNNKEL (reference sequence). The germline V and J ends were trimmed by 5 bases and 5 bases, with 17 bases remaining between them. This CDR3 spans 15 amino acids.

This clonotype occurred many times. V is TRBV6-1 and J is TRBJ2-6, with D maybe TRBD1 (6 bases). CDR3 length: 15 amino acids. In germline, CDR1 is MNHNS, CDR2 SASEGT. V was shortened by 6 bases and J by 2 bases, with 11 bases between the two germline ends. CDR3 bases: TGTGCCAGCAGACACACAGGGCCTGGGGCCAACGTCCTGACTTTC. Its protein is CASRHTGPGANVLTF.

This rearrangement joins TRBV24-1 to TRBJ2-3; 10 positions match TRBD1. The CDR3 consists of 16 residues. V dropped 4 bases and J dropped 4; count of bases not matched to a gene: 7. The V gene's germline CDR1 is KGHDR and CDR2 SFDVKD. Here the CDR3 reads CATSEQDRGRADTQYF. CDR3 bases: TGTGCCACCAGTGAGCAAGACAGGGGGCGAGCAGATACGCAGTATTTT.

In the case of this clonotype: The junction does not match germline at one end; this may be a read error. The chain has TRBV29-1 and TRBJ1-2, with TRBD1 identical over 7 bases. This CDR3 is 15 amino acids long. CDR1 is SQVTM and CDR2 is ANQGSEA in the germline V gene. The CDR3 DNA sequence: TGCAGCGTTGAAAGCCTGGGACAGCGGATCTATGGCTACGCCTTC. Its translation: CSVESLGQRIYGYAF.

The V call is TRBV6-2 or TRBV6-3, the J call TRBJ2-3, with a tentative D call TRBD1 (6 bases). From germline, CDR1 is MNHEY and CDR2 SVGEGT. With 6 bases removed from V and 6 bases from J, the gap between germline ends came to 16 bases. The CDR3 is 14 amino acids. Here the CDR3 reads CASRSDRSLDTQYF. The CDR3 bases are TGTGCCAGCAGATCCGACAGGTCCCTGGATACGCAGTATTTT.